This TCR beta chain came from a study of shared clonotypes between healthy human individuals. Study-wide results and limits: It was the non-shared clonotypes that had lower generation probabilities than clonotypes shared by all four donors.

Comments on this clone: As yet, its antigen is unknown.

Investigators spread the genomic DNA of each subset evenly over several immunoSEQ plates. Here immunoSEQ multiplex PCR was the method, and the copy in TCRdb shows in-frame clones only, minus some. The table lists roughly 2.2 million clones, about nine tenths of them singletons. Losses at the gene ends were 4 bases for V and 9 bases for J; bases not matched to a gene: 8. CDR1 is SGHNT and CDR2 is YENEEA in the germline V gene. The CDR3 length is 13 residues. This TCR was recovered from a young man in good health. Some clones in this sample may be carry-over from other donors' samples. The sequenced sample consisted of naive CD4+ T cells from PBMCs. Subset here: CD45RA+ positively selected. The rearrangement joins TRBV11-3 to TRBJ2-7; 8 positions match TRBD1. CDR3 nucleotides: TGTGCCAGCAGCTCGACAGGGGCCTCCGTGCAGTACTTC. This translates into CASSSTGASVQYF.